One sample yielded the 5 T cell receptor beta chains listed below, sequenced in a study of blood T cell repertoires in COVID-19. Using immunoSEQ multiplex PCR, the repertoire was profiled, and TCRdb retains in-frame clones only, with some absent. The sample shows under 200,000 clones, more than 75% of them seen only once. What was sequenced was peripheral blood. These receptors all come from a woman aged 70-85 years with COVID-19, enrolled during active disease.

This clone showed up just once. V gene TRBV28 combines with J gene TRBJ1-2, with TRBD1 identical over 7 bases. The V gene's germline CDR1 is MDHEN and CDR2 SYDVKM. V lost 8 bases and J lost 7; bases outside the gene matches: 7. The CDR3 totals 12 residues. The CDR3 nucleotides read TGTGCCAGCCACCCGACAGGGCTTGGCTACACCTTC. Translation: CASHPTGLGYTF.

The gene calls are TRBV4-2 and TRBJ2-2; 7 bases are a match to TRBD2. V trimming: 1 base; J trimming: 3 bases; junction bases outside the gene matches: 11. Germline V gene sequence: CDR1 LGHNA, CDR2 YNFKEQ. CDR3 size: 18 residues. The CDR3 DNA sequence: TGTGCCAGCAGCCAAGGGCCGGCGCGGGCGGGGGACACCGGGGAGCTGTTTTTT. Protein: CASSQGPARAGDTGELFF.

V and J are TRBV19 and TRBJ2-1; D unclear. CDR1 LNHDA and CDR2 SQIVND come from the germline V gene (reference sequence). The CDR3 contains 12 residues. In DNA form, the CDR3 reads TGTGGAGCCATCGCCTCATACAATGAGCAGTTCTTC. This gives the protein CGAIASYNEQFF.

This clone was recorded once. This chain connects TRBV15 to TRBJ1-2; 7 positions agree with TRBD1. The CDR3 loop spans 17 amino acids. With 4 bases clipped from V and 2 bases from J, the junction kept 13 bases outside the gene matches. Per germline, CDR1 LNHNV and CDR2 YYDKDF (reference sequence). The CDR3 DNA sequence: TGTGCCACCAGCATAAACCTGCACAGGGGATCAAACTATGGCTACACCTTC. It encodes CATSINLHRGSNYGYTF.

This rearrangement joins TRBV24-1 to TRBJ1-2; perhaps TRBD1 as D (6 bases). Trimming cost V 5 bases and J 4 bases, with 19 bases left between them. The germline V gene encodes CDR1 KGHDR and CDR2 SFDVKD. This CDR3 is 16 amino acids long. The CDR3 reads CATSGPDSLSIYGYTF. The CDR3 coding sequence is TGTGCCACCAGTGGGCCGGACAGCCTCTCCATCTATGGCTACACCTTC.